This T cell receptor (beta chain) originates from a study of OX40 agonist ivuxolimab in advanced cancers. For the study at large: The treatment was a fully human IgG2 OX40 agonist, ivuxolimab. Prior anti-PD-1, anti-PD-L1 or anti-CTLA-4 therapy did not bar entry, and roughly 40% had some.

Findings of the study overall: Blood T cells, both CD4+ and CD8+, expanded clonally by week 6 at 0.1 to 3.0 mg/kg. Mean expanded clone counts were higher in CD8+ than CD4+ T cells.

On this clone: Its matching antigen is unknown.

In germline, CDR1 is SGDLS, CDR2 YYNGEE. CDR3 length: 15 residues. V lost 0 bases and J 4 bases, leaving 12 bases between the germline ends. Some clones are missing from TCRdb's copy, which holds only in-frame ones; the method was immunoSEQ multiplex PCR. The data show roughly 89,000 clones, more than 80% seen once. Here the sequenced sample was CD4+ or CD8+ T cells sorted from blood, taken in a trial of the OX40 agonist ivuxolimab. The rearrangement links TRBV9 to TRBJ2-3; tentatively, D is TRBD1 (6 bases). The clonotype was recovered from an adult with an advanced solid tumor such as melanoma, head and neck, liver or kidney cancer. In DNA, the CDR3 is TGTGCCAGCAGCGTAGAAGGGGGAGTGGCAGATACGCAGTATTTT. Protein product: CASSVEGGVADTQYF.